The 17 T cell receptor beta chains listed next were all sequenced from one sample in a study of blood T cells in healthy people across ages (dated by TCRdb to about 2015). The protocol used for the library was 5' RACE. Sequencing instrument: Illumina HiSeq 2500. The second PCR ran for roughly 6 to 11 cycles and used a J-beta primer mix along with a sample-barcoded 5' primer. TCRdb applied fastp at Q25 and MiXCR to the public reads, then kept only in-frame beta chains. CDR3 protein sequences are deduplicated, and each keeps its most common genes and DNA. The sample includes around 500,000 distinct CDR3 sequences, with about 27% observed a single time. The ten largest clones add up to about 3.9% of the sample. The data were also submitted as part of a second study, on T cells of mothers and their children.

The specimen was blood. Receptor source: a boy between 2 and 10 years old in good health.

This rearrangement joins TRBV27 to TRBJ2-1; TRBD1 matches at 8 bases. The J call is uncertain, as TRBJ2-7 better fits the DNA end. Germline V gene lookup returns CDR1 MNHEY and CDR2 SMNVEV (reference sequence). The CDR3 is 17 amino acids. CDR3 sequence reads: CASSYQRSGTGTYEQYF. The DNA of the CDR3 is TGTGCCAGCAGTTACCAGCGTTCAGGGACAGGAACCTACGAGCAGTACTTC.

The chain is built from TRBV5-6 and TRBJ1-1; D is uncertain. Germline CDR1 is SGHDT and CDR2 is YYEEEE. V was clipped by 0 bases and J by 0 bases, with 3 bases between them. CDR3 length: 13 amino acids. CDR3 in DNA: TGTGCCAGCAGCTTGGAAATGAACACTGAAGCTTTCTTT. Translating it yields CASSLEMNTEAFF.

For the CDR3, the DNA is TGTGCCAGCAGCCAAGAGGGGGGCCAAAACATTCAGTACTTC. Its protein product is CASSQEGGQNIQYF. This chain connects TRBV4-2 to TRBJ2-4, with D perhaps given as TRBD1 or TRBD2 (6 bases each). V lost 0 bases and J lost 5, with 8 bases in between. The germline gives CDR1 LGHNA, CDR2 YNFKEQ. The length of the CDR3 is 14 residues.

This chain connects TRBV11-2 to TRBJ1-1; D gene unclear. V lost 1 base and J lost 1, with 19 bases in between. This CDR3 has 18 residues. Germline V gene lookup returns CDR1 SGHAT and CDR2 FQNNGV. CDR3 in amino acids: CASSLGPRAVRGNTEAFF. The CDR3 bases are TGTGCCAGCAGCTTAGGGCCTAGGGCCGTACGAGGGAACACTGAAGCTTTCTTT.

The gene calls are TRBV27 and TRBJ2-5, with TRBD2 matching over 12 bases. The DNA matches TRBJ2-7 better at its end, which makes the J call doubtful. This CDR3 is 15 amino acids long. Germline V gene data show CDR1 as MNHEY and CDR2 as SMNVEV (reference sequence). CDR3 coding DNA: TGTGCCAGCAGGATTACTAGCGGGGGGTCGTACGAGCAGTACTTC. This translates into CASRITSGGSYEQYF.

The table lists this clonotype with a few counts. CDR3 in amino acids: CASSVWDRVNNEQFF. Written as DNA, the CDR3 is TGTGCCAGCAGCGTATGGGACAGGGTAAACAATGAGCAGTTCTTC. The chain carries TRBV9 and TRBJ2-1; 9 bases are a match to TRBD1. The CDR3 runs to 15 residues. After removal of 1 base from V and 5 bases from J, the junction contained 4 bases not matched to a gene. Germline CDR1 and CDR2: SGDLS and YYNGEE.

Of note for this clonotype: In this CDR3 the conserved last residue, phenylalanine or tryptophan, is missing, so a read error is likely. V is TRBV10-3 and J is TRBJ2-5; TRBD2 aligns across 9 bases. TRBJ2-1 matches the DNA end more closely, so the J call is doubtful. Per the germline V gene, CDR1 is ENHRY and CDR2 is SYGVKD. CDR3 length equals 12 residues. The CDR3 DNA follows: TGTGCCATCGGACTAGCGCGAGGTGAGCAGTTCCTC. It specifies CAIGLARGEQFL.

This clonotype was recorded a few times. This chain connects TRBV4-1 to TRBJ2-4; TRBD1 matches 11 bases. Trimming at V came to 1 base and at J to 7 bases, leaving 9 bases not matched to a gene. The germline V gene has CDR1 MGHRA and CDR2 YSYEKL. The CDR3 spans 17 residues. The CDR3 sequence is CASSQAPGQGASNIQYF. The CDR3 DNA is TGCGCCAGCAGCCAAGCGCCAGGACAGGGGGCGAGCAACATTCAGTACTTC.

This clonotype has more than one count but fewer than ten. This chain uses TRBV7-8 with TRBJ2-1, with D perhaps matching TRBD2 (6 bases). Germline loops: CDR1 SGHVS, CDR2 FQNEAQ. This CDR3 spans 13 amino acids. Deletions cut 5 bases from V and 10 bases from J, with 15 bases between. For the CDR3, the DNA is TGTGCCAGCAGCCCGGGACGGGACTTGGAGCAGTTCTTC. As protein: CASSPGRDLEQFF.

This clonotype was counted only a few times. This chain uses TRBV29-1 with TRBJ2-5, with 7 bases aligning to TRBD1. Looked up from germline, CDR1 is SQVTM and CDR2 is ANQGSEA. The CDR3 has 13 amino acids. V lost 0 bases, J lost 5 bases, and 3 bases stayed unmatched. The CDR3 reads CSVEEGGLETQYF. In DNA, the CDR3 is TGCAGCGTTGAAGAAGGGGGCCTGGAGACCCAGTACTTC.

This sequence joins TRBV7-2 and TRBJ2-1; 7 bases match TRBD1. The CDR3 loop spans 15 amino acids. CDR1 and CDR2 (germline): SGHTA, FQGNSA. J gave up 2 bases and V 3 bases, and 4 bases lay outside the gene matches. This chain's CDR3 is CASSFRQGPYNEQFF. The CDR3 coding sequence is TGTGCCAGCAGCTTCCGACAGGGACCCTACAATGAGCAGTTCTTC. Together with reference TRBV7-2 and TRBJ2-1, the CDR3 gives the full variable domain: GAGVSQSPSNKVTEKGKDVELRCDPISGHTALYWYRQSLGQGLEFLIYFQGNSAPDKSGLPSDRFSAERTGGSVSTLTIQRTQQEDSAVYLCASSFRQGPYNEQFFGPGTRLTVL.

The table lists this clonotype with a count of one. An end of the junction differs from the germline gene, which may be a read error. The rearrangement links TRBV10-1 to TRBJ2-3; no reliable D call. CDR1 is WNHNN and CDR2 is SYGVQD in the germline V gene (reference sequence). The CDR3 consists of 13 residues. The CDR3 DNA follows: TGCGCCAGCAGTGAGTCGGTAACGAGAACAAAGCATTTT. This translates into CASSESVTRTKHF.

This clonotype has more than one count but fewer than ten. The chain employs TRBV20-1 and TRBJ2-4; no clear D gene. The germline V gene encodes CDR1 DFQATT and CDR2 SNEGSKA (reference sequence). Trimming pared 2 bases from V and 6 bases from J, leaving 23 bases between. The CDR3 spans 17 residues. In DNA, the CDR3 is TGCAGTGCTAGACGGATCGGCTCCCAGTTAACCGGAAACATTCAGTACTTC. Protein product: CSARRIGSQLTGNIQYF.

This sequence joins TRBV6-2 or TRBV6-3 and TRBJ2-1; a possible D gene is TRBD2 (7 bases). V dropped 0 bases and J dropped 12 bases, with 15 bases sitting between them. The CDR3 has 14 amino acids. Germline V gene data show CDR1 as MNHEY and CDR2 as SVGEGT. DNA for the CDR3: TGTGCCAGCAGTTACTCGGGGGGGCAGGGAGGGCAGTTCTTC. Translated, it gives CASSYSGGQGGQFF.

CDR3 sequence: CASSPSGGVSGNQPQHF. The CDR3 nucleotides are TGTGCCAGCAGTCCCTCAGGGGGCGTTTCGGGCAATCAGCCCCAGCATTTT. This sequence joins TRBV12-3 or TRBV12-4 and TRBJ1-5; 8 positions agree with TRBD1. J lost 2 bases, V lost 5 bases, and 11 bases had no gene match. The CDR3 loop spans 17 amino acids.

The chain combines TRBV20-1 with TRBJ2-1; D is possibly TRBD2 (6 bases). V lost 3 bases, J lost 7 bases, and 13 bases lay in between. The CDR3 sequence is 13 residues long. Germline values: CDR1 DFQATT, CDR2 SNEGSKA (reference sequence). CDR3: CSARSQTRNEQFF. The CDR3 coding sequence is TGCAGTGCTAGGTCCCAGACTAGAAATGAGCAGTTCTTC.

V gene TRBV12-3 or TRBV12-4 combines with J gene TRBJ2-1, with D hard to call. This CDR3 region has 13 residues. The ends were cut back, 0 bases at V and 8 bases at J, with 8 bases in the middle. This chain's CDR3 is CASSLAGIDEQFF. For the CDR3, the DNA is TGTGCCAGCAGTTTAGCGGGGATCGATGAGCAGTTCTTC.